The present T cell receptor (beta chain) was sequenced within a study of regulatory T cells in long-lasting Graves disease. About the research overall: Antithyroid drugs had been taken by newly diagnosed Graves' patients for under 3 months.

Germline V gene data show CDR1 as SGHTA and CDR2 as FQGNSA. Trimming pared 4 bases from V and 7 bases from J, leaving 16 bases between. The CDR3 sequence is 14 residues long. Time point specified: newly diagnosed GD, antithyroid drugs for less than 3 months. Scientists built the TCR library using RNA that was extracted from PBMCs. CDR3-region Arm-PCR and iRepertoire HTBI primers produced the TCR beta libraries. Via MiXCR, TCRdb re-called the multiplex PCR reads, giving one row per CDR3 protein. The sample consists of about 620,000 distinct CDR3 sequences, about 15% of them appearing once. These data were also filed under a second study, of T cells in Graves' hyperthyroidism and ophthalmopathy.

The specimen comprised peripheral blood mononuclear cells (PBMCs), sampled at new diagnosis, from a patient treated with antithyroid drugs. The gene calls are TRBV7-2 and TRBJ1-2; maybe TRBD1 (6 bases). This TCR came from a young woman with Graves disease. CDR3 protein: CASSSAGTTSGYTF. In DNA, the CDR3 is TGTGCCAGCAGCTCAGCCGGGACAACATCTGGCTACACCTTC.